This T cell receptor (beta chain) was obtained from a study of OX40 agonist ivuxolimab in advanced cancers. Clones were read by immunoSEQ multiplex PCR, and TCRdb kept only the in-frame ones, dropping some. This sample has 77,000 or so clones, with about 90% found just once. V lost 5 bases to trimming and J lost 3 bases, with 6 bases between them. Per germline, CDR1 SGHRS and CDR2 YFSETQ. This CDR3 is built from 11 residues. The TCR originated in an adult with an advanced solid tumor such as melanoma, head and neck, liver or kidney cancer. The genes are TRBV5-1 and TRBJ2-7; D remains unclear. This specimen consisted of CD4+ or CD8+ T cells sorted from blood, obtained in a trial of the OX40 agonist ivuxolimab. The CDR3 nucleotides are TGCGCCAGCAGTAGGAACTACGAGCAGTACTTC. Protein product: CASSRNYEQYF.